This T cell receptor (beta chain) was documented in a study of regulatory T cells in long-lasting Graves disease. Study-wide context: Graves' patients diagnosed newly had used antithyroid drugs under 3 months.

CDR3 size: 15 residues. CDR1 and CDR2 from the germline V gene are MNHNS and SASEGT. Deletions cut 6 bases from V and 1 base from J, with 15 bases between. Investigators prepared the TCR beta libraries by applying iRepertoire HTBI primers and Arm-PCR of CDR3 regions. TCRdb passed the multiplex PCR reads through MiXCR, listing each CDR3 protein once. The sample holds 360,000 or so distinct CDR3 sequences, approximately 15% seen once. Time point specified: newly diagnosed GD, antithyroid drugs for less than 3 months. Scientists built the TCR library using RNA that was extracted from PBMCs. These records were also assigned to another study, of T cells in Graves' hyperthyroidism and ophthalmopathy.

This sequence originates from a man aged 35 to 55 with Graves disease. The sequencing here drew on peripheral blood mononuclear cells (PBMCs), taken at new diagnosis, from a patient treated with antithyroid drugs. V gene TRBV6-1 combines with J gene TRBJ1-2; D gene unclear. The DNA of the CDR3 is TGTGCCAGCAGCTATCTTGGACGGAATAACTATGGCTACACCTTC. Translated: CASSYLGRNNYGYTF.